The rows below give T cell receptor beta chains drawn from one sample of a study of shared clonotypes between healthy human individuals. TCRdb keeps only in-frame clones here, not all; method: immunoSEQ multiplex PCR. Altogether about 820,000 clones are present, 80% to 95% being singletons, with the ten largest covering less than 25%. Source material: naive CD8+ T cells sorted from blood. All receptors come from a young man in good health. Both conserved end residues are part of each CDR3.

J,V,CDR3
TRBJ1-1,TRBV27,CASSLGGNTEAFF
TRBJ2-7,TRBV7-9,CASSPVPSGTEQYF
TRBJ2-7,TRBV6-5,CASSPSGTYEQYF
TRBJ2-7,TRBV28,CASRGGLVGYEQYF
TRBJ1-2,TRBV4-1,CASSQVERGESVRYGYTF
TRBJ2-7,TRBV27,CASSLTGNYEQYF
TRBJ1-1,TRBV28,CASRAGTGGLTEAFF
TRBJ1-5,TRBV27,CASSLIGPGQPQHF
TRBJ2-3,TRBV5-1,CASSPGLAGFADTQYF
TRBJ2-2,TRBV2,CASSELAGTSGELFF
TRBJ2-1,TRBV6-5,CASSYSNRDEQFF
TRBJ2-2,TRBV25-1,CATAGGPGELFF
TRBJ2-7,TRBV28,CASSPPRVTPYEQYF
TRBJ2-1,TRBV7-9,CASSLGRGQPYNEQFF
TRBJ2-1,TRBV30,CAWSGLTPYNEQFF
TRBJ2-7,TRBV7-9,CASSLEGTPTYEQYF
TRBJ1-1,TRBV6-5,CASSQGIRVDTEAFF
TRBJ1-2,TRBV7-2,CASSPLRDRVSYGYTF
TRBJ2-2,TRBV12-5,CASGTRSSENTGELFF